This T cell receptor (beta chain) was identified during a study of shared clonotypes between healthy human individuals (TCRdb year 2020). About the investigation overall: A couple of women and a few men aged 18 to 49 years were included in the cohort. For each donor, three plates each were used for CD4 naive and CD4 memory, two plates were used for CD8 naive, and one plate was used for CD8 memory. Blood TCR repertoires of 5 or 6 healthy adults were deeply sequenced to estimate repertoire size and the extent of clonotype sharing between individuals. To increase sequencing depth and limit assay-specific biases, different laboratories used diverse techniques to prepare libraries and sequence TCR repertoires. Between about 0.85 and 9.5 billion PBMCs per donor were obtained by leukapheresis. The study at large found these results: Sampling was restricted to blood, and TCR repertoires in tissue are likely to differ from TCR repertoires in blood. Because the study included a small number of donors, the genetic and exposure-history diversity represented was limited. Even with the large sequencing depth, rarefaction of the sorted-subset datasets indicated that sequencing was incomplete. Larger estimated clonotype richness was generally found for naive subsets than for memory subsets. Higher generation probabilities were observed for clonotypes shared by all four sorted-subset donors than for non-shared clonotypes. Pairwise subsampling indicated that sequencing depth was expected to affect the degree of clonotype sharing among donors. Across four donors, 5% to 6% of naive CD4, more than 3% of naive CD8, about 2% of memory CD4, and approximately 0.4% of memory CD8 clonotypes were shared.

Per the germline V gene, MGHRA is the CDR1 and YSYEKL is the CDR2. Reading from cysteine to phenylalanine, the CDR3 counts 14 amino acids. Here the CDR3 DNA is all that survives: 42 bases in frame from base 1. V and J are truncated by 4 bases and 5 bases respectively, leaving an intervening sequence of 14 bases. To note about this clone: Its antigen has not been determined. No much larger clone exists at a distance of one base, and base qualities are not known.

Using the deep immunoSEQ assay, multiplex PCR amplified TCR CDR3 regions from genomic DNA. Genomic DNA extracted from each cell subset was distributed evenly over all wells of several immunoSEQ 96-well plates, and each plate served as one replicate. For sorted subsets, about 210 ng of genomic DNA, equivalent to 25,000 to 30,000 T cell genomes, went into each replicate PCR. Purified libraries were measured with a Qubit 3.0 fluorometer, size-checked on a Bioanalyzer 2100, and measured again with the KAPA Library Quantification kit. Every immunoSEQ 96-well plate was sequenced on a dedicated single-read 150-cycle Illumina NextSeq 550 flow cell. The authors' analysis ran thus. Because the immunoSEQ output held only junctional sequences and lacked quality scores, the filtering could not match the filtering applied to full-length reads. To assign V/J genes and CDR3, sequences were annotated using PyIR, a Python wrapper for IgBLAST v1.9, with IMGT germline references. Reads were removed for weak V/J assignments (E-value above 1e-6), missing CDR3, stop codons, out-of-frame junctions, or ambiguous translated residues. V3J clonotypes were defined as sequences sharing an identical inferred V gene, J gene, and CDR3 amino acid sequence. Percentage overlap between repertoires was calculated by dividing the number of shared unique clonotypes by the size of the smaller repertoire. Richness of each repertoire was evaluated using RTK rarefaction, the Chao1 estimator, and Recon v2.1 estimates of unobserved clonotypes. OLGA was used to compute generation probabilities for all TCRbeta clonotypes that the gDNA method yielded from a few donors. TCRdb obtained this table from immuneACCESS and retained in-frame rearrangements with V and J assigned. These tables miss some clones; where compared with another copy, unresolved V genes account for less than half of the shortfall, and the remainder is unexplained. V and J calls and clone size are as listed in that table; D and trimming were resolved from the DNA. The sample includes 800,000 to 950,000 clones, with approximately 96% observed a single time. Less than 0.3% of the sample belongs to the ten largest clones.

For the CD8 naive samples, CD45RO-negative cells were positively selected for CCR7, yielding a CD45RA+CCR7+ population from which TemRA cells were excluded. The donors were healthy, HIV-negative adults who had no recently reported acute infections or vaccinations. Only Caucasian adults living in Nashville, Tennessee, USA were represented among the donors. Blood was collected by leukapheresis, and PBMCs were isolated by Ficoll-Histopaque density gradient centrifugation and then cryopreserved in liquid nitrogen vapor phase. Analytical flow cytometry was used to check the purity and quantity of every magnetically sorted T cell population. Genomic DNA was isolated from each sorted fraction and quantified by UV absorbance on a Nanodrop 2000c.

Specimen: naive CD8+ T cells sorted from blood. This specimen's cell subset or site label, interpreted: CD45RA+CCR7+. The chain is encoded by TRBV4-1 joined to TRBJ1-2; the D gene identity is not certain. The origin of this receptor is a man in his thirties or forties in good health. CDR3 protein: CASSLPNAGYGYTF. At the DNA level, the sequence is TGCGCCAGCAGCCTCCCCAACGCGGGGTATGGCTACACCTTC.